The 30 T cell receptor beta chains in this list originate from one sample, sequenced in a study of T cell changes during pregnancy in multiple sclerosis (dated by TCRdb to between 2018 and 2021). The library was made by the immunoSEQ multiplex PCR assay. Held by TCRdb, this immuneACCESS table contains in-frame sequences only and omits some clones. Under half of the omission traces to an unresolved V gene where checked; the cause of the rest is unknown. The sample profile shows some 40,000 clones; about 88% of them were found once. The ten most abundant clones make up under 0.7% of the sample. Source: CD4+ T cells from peripheral blood mononuclear cells, taken in the first trimester of pregnancy. The receptors were gathered from a female donor with multiple sclerosis, enrolled in a pregnancy study.

This clone has a handful of counts. The DNA of the CDR3 is TGTGCCAGCAGAAGGGGCGCGAGCAATCAGCCCCAGCATTTT. Translating gives CASRRGASNQPQHF. V is TRBV28 and J is TRBJ1-5; perhaps TRBD1 as D (5 bases). Germline CDR1 is MDHEN and CDR2 is SYDVKM. The CDR3 runs 14 residues. V gave up 6 bases and J gave up 1 base, with 10 bases separating them.

The chain carries TRBV4-1 and TRBJ1-2, with a possible D match to TRBD1 (5 bases). Germline lookup yields CDR1 MGHRA and CDR2 YSYEKL. V shed 1 base and J shed 4 bases, with 13 bases lying between them. CDR3 size: 15 residues. In nucleotides, the CDR3 is TGCGCCAGCAGCCAAGGCCCAGGGACTCCCTATGGCTACACCTTC. As protein: CASSQGPGTPYGYTF.

This rearrangement joins TRBV30 to TRBJ2-1; perhaps TRBD1 as D (5 bases). The germline V gene encodes CDR1 GTSNPN and CDR2 SVGIG (reference sequence). The CDR3 extends over 12 amino acids. The ends were cut back, 2 bases at V and 6 bases at J, with 8 bases in the middle. CDR3 nucleotide sequence: TGTGCCTGGAGTTACAGGTCCAATGAGCAGTTCTTC. Its translation is CAWSYRSNEQFF.

This chain joins TRBV19 and TRBJ2-6, with 7 bases matching TRBD1. V lost 6 bases to trimming and J lost 0 bases; unmatched junction nucleotides: 14. The CDR3 sequence is 19 residues long. Germline CDR1 LNHDA, CDR2 SQIVND (reference sequence). The CDR3 here is CASRTSHGQANSGANVLTF. CDR3 nucleotides: TGTGCCAGTAGGACGTCGCATGGACAGGCTAACTCTGGGGCCAACGTCCTGACTTTC.

The chain has TRBV5-1 and TRBJ2-7, with a weak D call TRBD2 (5 bases). The CDR3 has 13 residues. Trimming took off 0 bases at V and 4 bases at J, with 8 bases between the two ends. The germline V gene encodes CDR1 SGHRS and CDR2 YFSETQ. The CDR3 region has the DNA TGCGCCAGCAGCTTGGACGGGGTGTACGAGCAGTACTTC. Translating it yields CASSLDGVYEQYF.

This clone appeared a few times. The J gene is TRBJ2-7, the V gene TRBV5-8; tentatively, D is TRBD1 (6 bases). Trimming took off 5 bases at V and 2 bases at J, with 14 bases between the two ends. This CDR3 comprises 14 residues. The V gene's germline CDR1 is SGHTS and CDR2 YDEGEE. CDR3 sequence reads: CASRSRKGAYEQYF. The CDR3, as DNA: TGTGCCAGCAGATCAAGAAAGGGGGCCTACGAGCAGTACTTC. The full variable domain, completed using reference TRBV5-8 and TRBJ2-7, is EAGVTQSPTHLIKTRGQQATLRCSPISGHTSVYWYQQALGLGLQFLLWYDEGEERNRGNFPPRFSGRQFPNYSSELNVNALELEDSALYLCASRSRKGAYEQYFGPGTRLTVT.

This chain uses TRBV7-9 with TRBJ2-7; 8 bases are shared with TRBD2. Germline CDR1 is SEHNR and CDR2 is FQNEAQ (reference sequence). CDR3 length equals 15 residues. The trim removed 5 bases at V and 2 bases at J, leaving 8 bases unmatched. In DNA form, the CDR3 reads TGTGCCAGCAGCCATGAGGGACTAGGGGCCTACGAGCAGTACTTC. Translation gives CASSHEGLGAYEQYF.

The J gene is TRBJ1-2, the V gene TRBV5-1, with D possibly TRBD1 on 5 matching bases. The germline V gene has CDR1 SGHRS and CDR2 YFSETQ. V was shortened by 3 bases and J by 8 bases, with 17 bases between the two germline ends. The CDR3 length is 14 residues. CDR3 amino acids: CASSSLTVGLGYTF. In DNA, the CDR3 is TGCGCCAGCAGCTCGCTGACAGTTGGGCTGGGCTACACCTTC.

The V gene is TRBV9, the J gene TRBJ2-3; no reliable D call. Trimming stripped 2 bases from V and 4 bases from J, with 17 bases between. Looked up from germline, CDR1 is SGDLS and CDR2 is YYNGEE. The CDR3 loop spans 16 amino acids. This chain's CDR3 is CASSVLPEATADTQYF. The CDR3 nucleotides are TGTGCCAGCAGCGTGCTCCCCGAGGCAACGGCAGATACGCAGTATTTT.

The chain has TRBV13 and TRBJ2-2; 7 bases map to TRBD1. Germline CDR1 reads PRHDT; CDR2 reads FYEKMQ (reference sequence). J gave up 4 bases and V 5 bases, and 7 bases lay outside the gene matches. CDR3 size: 15 residues. CDR3 coding DNA: TGTGCCAGCAGCCCCCGACAGGGCGGCACCGGGGAGCTGTTTTTT. Translated: CASSPRQGGTGELFF.

A few counts support this clone. V usage is TRBV5-4 and J usage is TRBJ2-1; 15 bases agree with TRBD2. CDR1 SGHNT and CDR2 YYREEE come from the germline V gene (reference sequence). The V and J ends lost 4 bases and 6 bases, in that order; junction bases with no gene match: 5. The CDR3 loop spans 16 amino acids. DNA for the CDR3: TGTGCCAGCAGCGGAGGACTAGCGGGAGGGTCCAATGAGCAGTTCTTC. Its translation: CASSGGLAGGSNEQFF.

A few counts support this clone. The genes are TRBV30 and TRBJ2-3; the D gene is possibly TRBD2 (6 bases). CDR1 and CDR2 from the germline V gene are GTSNPN and SVGIG (reference sequence). V was trimmed by 2 bases and J by 10 bases, leaving 19 bases between them. There are 14 residues in the CDR3. DNA of the CDR3: TGTGCCTGGAGTCCCCCCAGCCTCAGGGAGGCGCAGTATTTT. Residues: CAWSPPSLREAQYF.

V and J are TRBV10-3 and TRBJ2-7, with no clear D. The CDR3 covers 11 residues. CDR1 and CDR2 (germline): ENHRY, SYGVKD. V was cut by 2 bases and J by 5 bases, with 4 bases left in between. CDR3 amino acids: CAISELNEQYF. Written as DNA, the CDR3 is TGTGCCATCAGTGAGCTTAACGAGCAGTACTTC.

The rearrangement joins TRBV25-1 to TRBJ2-5; 12 bases are shared with TRBD1. After removal of 7 bases from V and 5 bases from J, the junction contained 14 bases not matched to a gene. The CDR3 is 17 residues long. The germline V gene has CDR1 MGHDK and CDR2 SYGVNS. CDR3 region: CASILAGTGGRGETQYF. The CDR3 DNA reads as TGTGCCAGCATCTTAGCCGGGACAGGGGGCCGGGGGGAGACCCAGTACTTC.

The V call is TRBV7-6, the J call TRBJ2-5; TRBD1 matches at 8 bases. The CDR3 loop spans 13 amino acids. V dropped 6 bases and J dropped 10; count of bases not matched to a gene: 10. Per the germline V gene, CDR1 is SGHVS and CDR2 is FNYEAQ. This CDR3 is CASRSQGAPDQYF. CDR3 DNA sequence: TGTGCCAGCAGATCTCAGGGGGCGCCGGACCAGTACTTC.

The chain links TRBV2 to TRBJ1-2; D is uncertain. Germline CDR1 and CDR2: SNHLY and FYNNEI. The CDR3 is made up of 13 amino acids. V lost 5 bases, J lost 1 base, and 8 bases lay in between. CDR3: CASSSTVNYGYTF. CDR3 in DNA: TGTGCCAGCAGTAGTACGGTTAACTATGGCTACACCTTC.

The chain carries TRBV9 and TRBJ2-3, with 8 bases identical to TRBD1. V gave up 2 bases and J gave up 2 bases; unmatched junction bases: 7. Germline V gene lookup returns CDR1 SGDLS and CDR2 YYNGEE. The length of the CDR3 is 16 residues. CDR3 nucleotides: TGTGCCAGCAGCGTGGCGGACAGGGCGTACACAGATACGCAGTATTTT. This encodes CASSVADRAYTDTQYF. Drawing the rest from reference TRBV9 and TRBJ2-3, the complete variable domain is DSGVTQTPKHLITATGQRVTLRCSPRSGDLSVYWYQQSLDQGLQFLIQYYNGEERAKGNILERFSAQQFPDLHSELNLSSLELGDSALYFCASSVADRAYTDTQYFGPGTRLTVL.

V is TRBV2 and J is TRBJ2-3; D may be TRBD2 (5 bases). Per the germline V gene, CDR1 is SNHLY and CDR2 is FYNNEI. Trimming stripped 4 bases from V and 0 bases from J, with 20 bases between. This CDR3 has 18 amino acids. The CDR3 loop is CASSGRETAASSTDTQYF. The CDR3 region has the DNA TGTGCCAGCAGTGGAAGGGAGACGGCGGCCTCTAGCACAGATACGCAGTATTTT.

The rearrangement uses TRBV27 and TRBJ1-2, with 10 bases aligning to TRBD1. Germline trimming cut 6 bases from V and 5 bases from J; bases unmatched to any gene: 9. CDR1 and CDR2 (germline): MNHEY, SMNVEV (reference sequence). This CDR3 spans 15 amino acids. The CDR3 protein is CASRPYPGQGYGYTF. CDR3 DNA sequence: TGTGCCAGCAGGCCATACCCGGGACAGGGGTATGGCTACACCTTC.

This clone was seen only once. The V gene is TRBV30, the J gene TRBJ1-2; TRBD1 aligns across 8 bases. Germline assignment: CDR1 GTSNPN and CDR2 SVGIG (reference sequence). V trimming: 3 bases; J trimming: 4 bases; junction bases outside the gene matches: 4. The length of the CDR3 is 13 residues. CDR3: CAWSSGGAYGYTF. CDR3 nucleotide sequence: TGTGCCTGGAGCTCAGGGGGCGCCTATGGCTACACCTTC.

This clone was seen once. The chain uses TRBV4-3 and TRBJ2-6, with 9 bases fitting TRBD1. This CDR3 has 18 amino acids. The V gene end was trimmed by 3 bases and the J gene end by 0 bases; junction bases not matched to a gene: 6. The germline V gene encodes CDR1 LGHNA and CDR2 YSLEER. The CDR3 here is CASSHWTGASSGANVLTF. The DNA of the CDR3 is TGCGCCAGCAGCCATTGGACAGGGGCAAGCTCTGGGGCCAACGTCCTGACTTTC.

Remarks on this clone: Other nucleotide sequences from this sample produce the same CDR3. The CDR3 loop reads CASSPGTGAYEQYF. DNA of the CDR3: TGTGCCAGCTCACCAGGGACAGGCGCCTACGAGCAGTACTTC. The chain combines TRBV18 with TRBJ2-7; 8 nucleotides line up with TRBD1. V dropped 2 bases and J dropped 2; count of bases not matched to a gene: 2. The V gene's germline CDR1 is KGHSH and CDR2 LQKENI. This CDR3 has 14 amino acids.

V usage is TRBV18 and J usage is TRBJ1-1; TRBD1 agrees at 11 bases. This CDR3 is built from 15 residues. The germline V gene has CDR1 KGHSH and CDR2 LQKENI. V lost 6 bases to trimming and J lost 3 bases; unmatched junction nucleotides: 6. The CDR3 coding sequence is TGTGCCAGCTCCCTGAGGGGACAGGGGGACACTGAAGCTTTCTTT. It codes for CASSLRGQGDTEAFF.

The chain employs TRBV9 and TRBJ2-1, with 7 nucleotides matching TRBD2. V dropped 1 base and J dropped 0; count of bases not matched to a gene: 1. The germline V gene has CDR1 SGDLS and CDR2 YYNGEE. The CDR3 contains 15 residues. This chain's CDR3 is CASSVRGDSYNEQFF. CDR3 in DNA: TGTGCCAGCAGCGTACGGGGGGACTCCTACAATGAGCAGTTCTTC. Full variable domain (outside the CDR3, taken from reference TRBV9 and TRBJ2-1): DSGVTQTPKHLITATGQRVTLRCSPRSGDLSVYWYQQSLDQGLQFLIQYYNGEERAKGNILERFSAQQFPDLHSELNLSSLELGDSALYFCASSVRGDSYNEQFFGPGTRLTVL.

CDR3 sequence (DNA): TGTGCCAGCAGTTTTACCGGGACAGTCTATGGCTACACCTTC. It translates to CASSFTGTVYGYTF. The V gene is TRBV28, the J gene TRBJ1-2; 7 bases agree with TRBD1. The CDR3 has 14 amino acids. V dropped 3 bases and J dropped 4; count of bases not matched to a gene: 5. Looked up from germline, CDR1 is MDHEN and CDR2 is SYDVKM.

The rearrangement uses TRBV28 and TRBJ1-5; TRBD1 matches at 10 bases. Germline-derived CDR1 and CDR2 are MDHEN and SYDVKM. Trimming removed 2 bases from V and 2 bases from J; junction bases left unmatched: 0. The CDR3 sequence is 15 residues long. The CDR3: CASSLGQGGNQPQHF. The DNA for the CDR3 is TGTGCCAGCAGTTTAGGACAGGGGGGCAATCAGCCCCAGCATTTT.

The rearrangement uses TRBV6-6 and TRBJ2-1; 10 nucleotides agree with TRBD1. The V segment lost 0 bases and the J segment 5 bases; nucleotides outside the gene matches: 4. The CDR3 has 16 residues. Germline CDR1 and CDR2: MNHNY and SVGAGI (reference sequence). CDR3 bases: TGTGCCAGCAGTTACTCGGGACAGGGGAACCACAATGAGCAGTTCTTC. Protein: CASSYSGQGNHNEQFF.

The rearrangement links TRBV19 to TRBJ2-7; 10 bases are a match to TRBD2. The length of the CDR3 is 15 residues. V gave up 6 bases and J gave up 1 base; unmatched junction bases: 6. Germline values: CDR1 LNHDA, CDR2 SQIVND (reference sequence). Here the CDR3 DNA reads TGTGCCAGTAGCACCACTAGCGGGAAGTCCTACGAGCAGTACTTC. Its translation is CASSTTSGKSYEQYF.

Only one count was recorded for this clone. J is TRBJ2-2 and V is TRBV6-4; 8 positions agree with TRBD1. The CDR3 extends over 14 amino acids. The germline V gene has CDR1 MRHNA and CDR2 SNTAGT. Trimming at V came to 8 bases and at J to 1 base, leaving 3 bases not matched to a gene. The CDR3 loop reads CASRGQGNTGELFF. The CDR3 region has the DNA TGTGCCAGCCGTGGACAGGGGAACACCGGGGAGCTGTTTTTT.

J is TRBJ1-1 and V is TRBV5-4, with 10 bases identical to TRBD1. V trimming: 4 bases; J trimming: 3 bases; junction bases outside the gene matches: 6. This CDR3 has 15 residues. Germline V gene lookup returns CDR1 SGHNT and CDR2 YYREEE (reference sequence). CDR3 residues: CASSPGQGKYTEAFF. In DNA, the CDR3 is TGTGCCAGCAGCCCGGGACAGGGGAAATACACTGAAGCTTTCTTT. The full variable domain, with the rest looked up from reference TRBV5-4 and TRBJ1-1, is ETGVTQSPTHLIKTRGQQVTLRCSSQSGHNTVSWYQQALGQGPQFIFQYYREEENGRGNFPPRFSGLQFPNYSSELNVNALELDDSALYLCASSPGQGKYTEAFFGQGTRLTVV.